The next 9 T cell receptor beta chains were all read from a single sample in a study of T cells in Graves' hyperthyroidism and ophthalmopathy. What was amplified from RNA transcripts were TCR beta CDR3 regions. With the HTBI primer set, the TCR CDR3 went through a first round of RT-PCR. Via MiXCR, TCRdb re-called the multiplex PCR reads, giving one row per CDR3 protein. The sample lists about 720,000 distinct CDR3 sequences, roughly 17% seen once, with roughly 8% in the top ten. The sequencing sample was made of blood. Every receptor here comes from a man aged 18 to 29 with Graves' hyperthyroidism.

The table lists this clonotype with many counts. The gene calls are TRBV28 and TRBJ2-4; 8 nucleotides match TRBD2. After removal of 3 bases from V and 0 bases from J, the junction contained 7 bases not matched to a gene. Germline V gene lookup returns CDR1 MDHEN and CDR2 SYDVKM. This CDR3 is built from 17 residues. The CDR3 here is CASSLRGAGAAKNIQYF. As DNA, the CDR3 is TGTGCCAGCAGTTTGAGAGGAGCGGGAGCAGCCAAAAACATTCAGTACTTC.

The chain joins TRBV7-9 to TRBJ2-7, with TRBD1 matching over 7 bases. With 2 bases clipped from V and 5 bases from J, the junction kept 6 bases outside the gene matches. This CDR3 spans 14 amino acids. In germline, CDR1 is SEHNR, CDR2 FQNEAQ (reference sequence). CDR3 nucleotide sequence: TGTGCCAGCAGCTTACACAGGGGCCGGAACGAGCAGTACTTC. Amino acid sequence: CASSLHRGRNEQYF.

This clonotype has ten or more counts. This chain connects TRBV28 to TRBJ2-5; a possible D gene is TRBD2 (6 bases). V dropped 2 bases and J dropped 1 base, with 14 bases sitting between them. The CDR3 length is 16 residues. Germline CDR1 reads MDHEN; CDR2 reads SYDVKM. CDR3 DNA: TGTGCCAGCAGTTTAATTATCGGGGGAGGCCAAGAGACCCAGTACTTC. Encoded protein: CASSLIIGGGQETQYF.

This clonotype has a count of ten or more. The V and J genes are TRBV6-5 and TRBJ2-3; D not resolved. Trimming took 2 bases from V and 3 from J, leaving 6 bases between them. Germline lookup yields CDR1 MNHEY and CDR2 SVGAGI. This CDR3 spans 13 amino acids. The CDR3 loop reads CASSYTRTDTQYF. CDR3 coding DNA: TGTGCCAGCAGTTACACCAGGACAGATACGCAGTATTTT.

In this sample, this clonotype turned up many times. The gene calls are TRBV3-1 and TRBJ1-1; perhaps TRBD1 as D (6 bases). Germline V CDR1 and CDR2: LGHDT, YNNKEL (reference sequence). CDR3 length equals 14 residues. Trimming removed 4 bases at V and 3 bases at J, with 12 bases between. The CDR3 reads CASSPTHRDTEAFF. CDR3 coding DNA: TGTGCCAGCAGCCCTACACACAGGGACACTGAAGCTTTCTTT.

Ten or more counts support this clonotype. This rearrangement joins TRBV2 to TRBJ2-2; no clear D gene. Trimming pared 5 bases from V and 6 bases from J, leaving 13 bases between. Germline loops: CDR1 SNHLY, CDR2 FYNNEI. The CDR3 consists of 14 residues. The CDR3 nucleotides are TGTGCCAGCAGTCTTATCCCGACCGCCGGGGAGCTGTTTTTT. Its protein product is CASSLIPTAGELFF.

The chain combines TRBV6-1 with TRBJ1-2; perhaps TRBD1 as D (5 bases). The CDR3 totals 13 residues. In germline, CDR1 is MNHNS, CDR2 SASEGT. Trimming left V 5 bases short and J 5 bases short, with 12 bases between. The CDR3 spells CASSKPGGYGYTF. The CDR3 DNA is TGTGCCAGCAGTAAGCCGGGGGGGTATGGCTACACCTTC.

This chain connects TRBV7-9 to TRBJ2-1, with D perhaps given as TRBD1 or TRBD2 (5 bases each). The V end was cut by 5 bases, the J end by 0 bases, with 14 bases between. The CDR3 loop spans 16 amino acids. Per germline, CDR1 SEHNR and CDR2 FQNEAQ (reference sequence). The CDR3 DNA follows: TGTGCCAGCAGCGACCGGGACGCCAGCTCCTACAATGAGCAGTTCTTC. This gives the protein CASSDRDASSYNEQFF.

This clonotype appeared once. CDR3 coding DNA: TGTGCCAGCAGCGGACTAGCGGGGACCGCCTACGAGCAGTACTTC. Translating gives CASSGLAGTAYEQYF. This sequence joins TRBV28 and TRBJ2-7; 12 bases match TRBD2. The CDR3 runs 15 residues. CDR1 is MDHEN and CDR2 is SYDVKM in the germline V gene. After removal of 6 bases from V and 2 bases from J, the junction contained 5 bases not matched to a gene.